This T cell receptor (beta chain) is from a study of blood T cell repertoires in COVID-19. Study-level information: Some COVID-19 samples were acute and others convalescent; all came from the United States, Italy and Spain.

Under the authors' procedure: Amplification of reference gene primers was used by the study to estimate nucleated cell counts. Using immunoSEQ multiplex PCR, the repertoire was profiled, and TCRdb retains in-frame clones only, with some absent. Clone size and the V and J calls come from that table; the DNA yielded D and trimming. The sample lists fewer than 700,000 clones, roughly nine tenths seen once, with less than 9% in the top ten. Patients at the Seattle site were enrolled during active infection and followed longitudinally. The CDR3 is 15 residues long. V was trimmed by 1 base and J by 0 bases, leaving 9 bases between them. Germline-derived CDR1 and CDR2 are SGHVS and FNYEAQ.

The rearrangement uses TRBV7-6 and TRBJ1-1; tentatively, D is TRBD1 (5 bases). The sample comprised peripheral blood. The sequence was collected from a woman between 45 and 60 years old with COVID-19, enrolled during active disease. CDR3 sequence: CASSLETAMNTEAFF. CDR3 DNA: TGTGCCAGCAGCTTAGAGACAGCCATGAACACTGAAGCTTTCTTT. Complete variable domain (other parts from reference TRBV7-6 and TRBJ1-1): GAGVSQSPRYKVTKRGQDVALRCDPISGHVSLYWYRQALGQGPEFLTYFNYEAQQDKSGLPNDRFSAERPEGSISTLTIQRTEQRDSAMYRCASSLETAMNTEAFFGQGTRLTVV.